The 23 T cell receptor beta chains presented below share a single source sample, sequenced in a study of blood T cell repertoires in COVID-19. Profiling relied on immunoSEQ multiplex PCR, and the TCRdb table lists in-frame clones only, not all of them. This sample carries around 65,000 clones, just over 90% of them seen once, and the ten largest clones take around 1.5%. Sample: peripheral blood. The source of these receptors is a human donor in a cohort sampled during active COVID-19.

The chain combines TRBV6-5 with TRBJ1-5; perhaps TRBD1 as D (5 bases). Germline CDR1 is MNHEY and CDR2 is SVGAGI. Trimming stripped 5 bases from V and 6 bases from J, with 17 bases between. The length of the CDR3 is 15 residues. The CDR3 sequence is CASSKKSGLGQPQHF. In DNA, the CDR3 is TGTGCCAGCAGTAAGAAGTCAGGGTTGGGTCAGCCCCAGCATTTT.

V and J are TRBV27 and TRBJ2-7, with 11 bases lining up with TRBD2. Per germline, CDR1 MNHEY and CDR2 SMNVEV (reference sequence). CDR3 length: 15 residues. Unmatched junction bases numbered 5, after V lost 4 bases and J lost 3 bases. The chain's CDR3 is CASSSLAGGGYEQYF. The CDR3 DNA reads TGTGCCAGCAGTTCATTAGCGGGAGGGGGCTACGAGCAGTACTTC.

The chain links TRBV5-1 to TRBJ2-5; D might be TRBD1 (6 bases). This CDR3 spans 15 amino acids. The V gene's germline CDR1 is SGHRS and CDR2 YFSETQ. V was clipped by 4 bases and J by 1 base, with 14 bases between them. CDR3 sequence reads: CASSLFPGAQETQYF. The CDR3 DNA reads as TGCGCCAGCAGCCTTTTTCCAGGGGCCCAAGAGACCCAGTACTTC.

This rearrangement joins TRBV3-1 (or the pseudogene TRBV3-2) to TRBJ1-5; TRBD1 matches at 7 bases. The junction had 13 bases not matched to a gene; V was cut back by 2 bases and J by 3 bases. The V gene's germline CDR1 is LGHDT and CDR2 YNNKEL (reference sequence). The CDR3 is 18 residues long. CDR3 residues: CASSQQTGFNIANQPQHF. CDR3 DNA: TGTGCCAGCAGCCAACAGACAGGGTTTAATATAGCCAATCAGCCCCAGCATTTT.

This sequence joins TRBV11-3 and TRBJ2-2; TRBD1 is a possible D gene (5 bases). The CDR3 extends over 16 amino acids. V was pared by 7 bases and J by 1 base, with 16 bases between. In germline, CDR1 is SGHNT, CDR2 YENEEA. In nucleotides, the CDR3 is TGTGCCAGCATCCCTTCGGGCAGGGAGAACACCGGGGAGCTGTTTTTT. It yields the protein CASIPSGRENTGELFF.

This clone was detected only a few times. V is TRBV19 and J is TRBJ1-6; D might be TRBD1 (5 bases). This CDR3 is 14 amino acids long. Germline V gene data show CDR1 as LNHDA and CDR2 as SQIVND (reference sequence). V was pared by 3 bases and J by 8 bases, with 11 bases between. This chain's CDR3 is CASSIAGIYSPLHF. The CDR3 nucleotides read TGTGCCAGTAGTATTGCAGGGATTTATTCACCCCTCCACTTT.

V and J are TRBV19 and TRBJ2-3; maybe TRBD2 (6 bases). Germline V gene data show CDR1 as LNHDA and CDR2 as SQIVND (reference sequence). V lost 0 bases and J lost 1, with 14 bases in between. The CDR3 sequence is 17 residues long. Written as DNA, the CDR3 is TGTGCCAGTAGTATAGATCTAGGGCGGGAAGGCACAGATACGCAGTATTTT. Amino acids: CASSIDLGREGTDTQYF.

The chain couples TRBV24-1 to TRBJ2-7; 8 bases match TRBD1. Germline V lookup: CDR1 KGHDR, CDR2 SFDVKD. The V gene end was trimmed by 5 bases and the J gene end by 4 bases; junction bases not matched to a gene: 6. The CDR3 totals 14 residues. DNA of the CDR3: TGTGCCACCAGTGGGAGTCAGGGGGCGTACGAGCAGTACTTC. Translating gives CATSGSQGAYEQYF.

V and J are TRBV9 and TRBJ2-3, with 9 positions matching TRBD2. CDR3 size: 13 residues. The V gene end was trimmed by 3 bases and the J gene end by 6 bases; junction bases not matched to a gene: 2. Germline CDR1 and CDR2: SGDLS and YYNGEE. The DNA of the CDR3 is TGTGCCAGCAGCGGAGGACTAGCGGATACGCAGTATTTT. It is translated as CASSGGLADTQYF.

This rearrangement joins TRBV19 to TRBJ2-5; TRBD1 matches 8 bases. CDR1 LNHDA and CDR2 SQIVND come from the germline V gene (reference sequence). The CDR3 loop spans 14 amino acids. Trimming removed 5 bases from V and 5 bases from J; junction bases left unmatched: 7. The DNA for the CDR3 is TGTGCCAGTAGTCTCACAGGGGGACGGGAGACCCAGTACTTC. It translates to CASSLTGGRETQYF.

This clone was seen a handful of times. The chain employs TRBV11-2 and TRBJ2-7; 7 bases match TRBD2. This CDR3 region has 15 residues. Germline lookup yields CDR1 SGHAT and CDR2 FQNNGV. Losses at the gene ends were 5 bases for V and 3 bases for J; bases not matched to a gene: 10. The CDR3: CASSIPASGRYEQYF. CDR3 coding DNA: TGTGCCAGCAGCATACCCGCTAGCGGTCGCTACGAGCAGTACTTC.

The CDR3 bases are TGCGCCAGCAGCTTAGAAGGCGGAACCTACGAGCAGTACTTC. Amino acid sequence: CASSLEGGTYEQYF. V gene TRBV5-1 combines with J gene TRBJ2-7; the D is unclear. This CDR3 comprises 14 residues. V lost 2 bases and J lost 2, with 11 bases in between. CDR1 is SGHRS, CDR2 YFSETQ, per germline.

V is TRBV4-1 and J is TRBJ2-5; the D is unclear. Germline V gene data show CDR1 as MGHRA and CDR2 as YSYEKL. Trimming removed 2 bases at V and 5 bases at J, with 9 bases between. The CDR3 runs to 13 residues. The CDR3 DNA reads TGCGCCAGCAGCCAAAACCCCCGGGAGACCCAGTACTTC. Translating gives CASSQNPRETQYF.

The rearrangement uses TRBV19 and TRBJ2-3; 7 nucleotides align to TRBD2. The J segment lost 6 bases and the V segment lost 8 bases, leaving 11 bases of the junction unmatched. The CDR3 loop spans 14 amino acids. CDR1 is LNHDA, CDR2 SQIVND, per germline (reference sequence). The CDR3 DNA sequence: TGTGCCAGTCTAGCCCGGACTAGTTCCGATACGCAGTATTTT. This translates into CASLARTSSDTQYF.

A single count supports this clone. The rearrangement joins TRBV15 to TRBJ2-3, with 13 bases identical to TRBD2. The CDR3 totals 16 residues. J gave up 4 bases and V 1 base, and 2 bases lay outside the gene matches. Germline CDR1 reads LNHNV; CDR2 reads YYDKDF (reference sequence). The CDR3 sequence is CATSRVGLAGSDTQYF. The CDR3 nucleotides read TGTGCCACCAGCAGAGTGGGACTAGCGGGATCAGATACGCAGTATTTT.

This sequence joins TRBV19 and TRBJ1-2, with TRBD1 identical over 7 bases. The CDR3 covers 13 residues. CDR1 LNHDA and CDR2 SQIVND come from the germline V gene (reference sequence). With V trimmed by 6 bases and J by 2 bases, 3 bases remained unmatched. The CDR3 region is CASSLTGNYGYTF. The CDR3, as DNA: TGTGCCAGTAGCCTGACAGGGAACTATGGCTACACCTTC.

V is TRBV11-2 and J is TRBJ1-1; D possibly corresponds to TRBD1 (5 bases). Germline V lookup: CDR1 SGHAT, CDR2 FQNNGV. V shed 1 base and J shed 8 bases, with 14 bases lying between them. CDR3 length: 14 amino acids. DNA for the CDR3: TGTGCCAGCAGCTTAGGGGGGATCCGGGAGGAAGCTTTCTTT. Translating gives CASSLGGIREEAFF. Drawing the rest from reference TRBV11-2 and TRBJ1-1, the complete variable domain is EAGVAQSPRYKIIEKRQSVAFWCNPISGHATLYWYQQILGQGPKLLIQFQNNGVVDDSQLPKDRFSAERLKGVDSTLKIQPAKLEDSAVYLCASSLGGIREEAFFGQGTRLTVV.

The rearrangement uses TRBV5-1 and TRBJ1-6; tentatively, D is TRBD1 (6 bases). CDR1 SGHRS and CDR2 YFSETQ come from the germline V gene. The CDR3 has 14 residues. Trimming shortened V by 6 bases and J by 7 bases, and 14 bases separated the two germline ends. The CDR3: CASMSGHENSPLHF. CDR3 nucleotide sequence: TGCGCCAGCATGTCGGGACATGAAAATTCACCCCTCCACTTT. Full variable domain (outside the CDR3, taken from reference TRBV5-1 and TRBJ1-6): KAGVTQTPRYLIKTRGQQVTLSCSPISGHRSVSWYQQTPGQGLQFLFEYFSETQRNKGNFPGRFSGRQFSNSRSEMNVSTLELGDSALYLCASMSGHENSPLHFGNGTRLTVT.

The chain couples TRBV29-1 to TRBJ1-1; tentatively, D is TRBD1 (6 bases). The CDR3 is 14 residues long. CDR1 and CDR2 from the germline V gene are SQVTM and ANQGSEA. V was trimmed by 2 bases and J by 4 bases, leaving 14 bases between them. The CDR3 sequence: CSVERRTEITEAFF. The CDR3 DNA is TGCAGCGTTGAAAGGAGGACAGAGATCACTGAAGCTTTCTTT.

This chain uses TRBV4-3 with TRBJ2-3, with 9 bases that match TRBD2. The CDR3 covers 16 residues. J lost 5 bases, V lost 1 base, and 7 bases had no gene match. The germline V gene has CDR1 LGHNA and CDR2 YSLEER. The CDR3 protein is CASSQGGRAPRDTQYF. CDR3 nucleotides: TGCGCCAGCAGCCAAGGCGGGAGGGCCCCAAGAGATACGCAGTATTTT.

This chain joins TRBV11-3 and TRBJ2-7; TRBD1 agrees at 9 bases. V lost 4 bases and J lost 3; bases outside the gene matches: 4. This CDR3 comprises 14 residues. The germline gives CDR1 SGHNT, CDR2 YENEEA. CDR3 sequence (DNA): TGTGCCAGCAGCTGGGGGGACAGGGTCTACGAGCAGTACTTC. It is translated as CASSWGDRVYEQYF.

This clone has just a few counts. The chain links TRBV12-5 to TRBJ2-7; tentative D call: TRBD1 (5 bases). The CDR3 is made up of 15 amino acids. The germline V gene encodes CDR1 LGHNT and CDR2 FRNRAP. With 0 bases removed from V and 0 bases from J, the gap between germline ends came to 9 bases. As DNA, the CDR3 is TGTGCTAGTGGTTTGGTCTTAGGGGACTCCTACGAGCAGTACTTC. It is translated as CASGLVLGDSYEQYF.

The chain has TRBV15 and TRBJ1-2; D is unclear. The V gene lost 8 bases and the J gene lost 1 base, with 17 bases spanning the gap. Germline V gene sequence: CDR1 LNHNV, CDR2 YYDKDF (reference sequence). The CDR3 consists of 15 residues. The CDR3 here is CATHEAGIFNYGYTF. CDR3 coding DNA: TGTGCCACCCACGAGGCGGGGATTTTTAACTATGGCTACACCTTC.